These 22 T cell receptor beta chains were all obtained from the same sample, sequenced in a study of cytomegalovirus exposure and HLA in healthy donors. 13 Jbeta primers and 60 Vbeta primers were used for the PCR. Sequencing was performed with immunoSEQ multiplex PCR; in TCRdb, only in-frame clones are kept and a portion is missing. The sample holds 180,000 or so clones, 75% to 85% seen once. The source material was PBMCs. All receptors derive from a woman between 50 and 59 years old in good health and CMV-seronegative.

The J gene is TRBJ1-3, the V gene TRBV28, with D tentatively TRBD1 (6 bases). Trimming left V 6 bases short and J 0 bases short, with 6 bases between. Germline V gives CDR1 MDHEN, CDR2 SYDVKM. This CDR3 is 13 amino acids long. The DNA for the CDR3 is TGTGCCAGCAGGGACAGCTCTGGAAACACCATATATTTT. Its translation: CASRDSSGNTIYF.

V usage is TRBV18 and J usage is TRBJ1-2, with TRBD1 identical over 7 bases. The CDR3 runs 14 residues. Germline values: CDR1 KGHSH, CDR2 LQKENI. V lost 6 bases and J lost 7; bases outside the gene matches: 11. DNA of the CDR3: TGTGCCAGCTCCCCGAGACAGGGTAGTGGTGGCTACACCTTC. Translated, it gives CASSPRQGSGGYTF. The variable domain in full, with the rest retrieved from reference TRBV18 and TRBJ1-2, is NAGVMQNPRHLVRRRGQEARLRCSPMKGHSHVYWYRQLPEEGLKFMVYLQKENIIDESGMPKERFSAEFPKEGPSILRIQQVVRGDSAAYFCASSPRQGSGGYTFGSGTRLTVV.

This rearrangement joins TRBV5-6 to TRBJ2-3, with 10 bases lining up with TRBD1. V lost 4 bases and J lost 5; bases outside the gene matches: 10. The CDR3 runs to 16 residues. Per germline, CDR1 SGHDT and CDR2 YYEEEE. CDR3 residues: CASSKSTGGFIDTQYF. In nucleotides, the CDR3 is TGTGCCAGCAGCAAGTCGACAGGGGGCTTTATAGATACGCAGTATTTT.

This chain uses TRBV28 with TRBJ1-5; TRBD1 aligns across 9 bases. The V segment lost 8 bases and the J segment 7 bases; nucleotides outside the gene matches: 9. This CDR3 comprises 14 residues. Germline V gene lookup returns CDR1 MDHEN and CDR2 SYDVKM. The DNA of the CDR3 is TGTGCCAGCGATACAGGGGGCCAGAAACAGCCCCAGCATTTT. Its protein product is CASDTGGQKQPQHF.

This clone was seen more than once but under ten times. This chain connects TRBV28 to TRBJ1-4, with 8 bases lining up with TRBD1. This CDR3 has 14 amino acids. Germline loops: CDR1 MDHEN, CDR2 SYDVKM. With 2 bases clipped from V and 8 bases from J, the junction kept 4 bases outside the gene matches. The chain's CDR3 is CASSLRQGLEKLFF. The CDR3 coding sequence is TGTGCCAGCAGTTTAAGACAGGGGTTGGAAAAACTGTTTTTT.

The rearrangement links TRBV6-1 to TRBJ2-5, with a possible D match to TRBD2 (6 bases). The V gene's germline CDR1 is MNHNS and CDR2 SASEGT. This CDR3 spans 14 amino acids. Trimming left V 4 bases short and J 11 bases short, with 20 bases between. The CDR3 here is CASSGRGSGREQYF. CDR3 DNA sequence: TGTGCCAGCAGTGGAAGAGGGTCAGGCCGGGAGCAGTACTTC.

The V call is TRBV5-1, the J call TRBJ1-2; D might be TRBD1 (6 bases). V lost 5 bases and J 8 bases, leaving 25 bases between the germline ends. Germline V gives CDR1 SGHRS, CDR2 YFSETQ. There are 16 residues in the CDR3. The CDR3 region has the DNA TGCGCCAGCAGTCTGGGGCGGAACAGGGCGGTGAAAGGCTACACCTTC. This sequence encodes CASSLGRNRAVKGYTF.

The V gene is TRBV9, the J gene TRBJ2-1; D may be TRBD2 (6 bases). CDR3 length equals 16 residues. The germline V and J ends were trimmed by 3 bases and 0 bases, with 13 bases remaining between them. Germline V gene data show CDR1 as SGDLS and CDR2 as YYNGEE. The CDR3 loop reads CASSAGLLSSYNEQFF. The CDR3 DNA is TGTGCCAGCAGCGCGGGACTGTTGAGCTCCTACAATGAGCAGTTCTTC.

The chain uses TRBV2 and TRBJ1-5; 9 positions match TRBD1. The CDR3 runs to 14 residues. Looked up from germline, CDR1 is SNHLY and CDR2 is FYNNEI. V shed 4 bases and J 7 bases; nucleotides not matched to a gene: 5. The CDR3 nucleotides read TGTGCCAGCAGTGGACAGGGGGGGGGACAGCCCCAGCATTTT. It yields the protein CASSGQGGGQPQHF.

The chain joins TRBV7-2 to TRBJ2-1, with 8 bases identical to TRBD1. Trimming removed 2 bases from V and 10 bases from J; junction bases left unmatched: 4. Germline lookup yields CDR1 SGHTA and CDR2 FQGNSA. The CDR3 is 13 residues long. The DNA for the CDR3 is TGTGCCAGCAGCTTACCTTACAGGGGGGAGCAGTTCTTC. Amino acid sequence: CASSLPYRGEQFF.

This clone was observed a handful of times. The gene calls are TRBV6-1 and TRBJ1-4; a weak D match, TRBD1 (5 bases). CDR1 and CDR2 from the germline V gene are MNHNS and SASEGT. The CDR3 length is 14 residues. V was shortened by 6 bases and J by 4 bases, with 12 bases between the two germline ends. CDR3: CASRDRTINEKLFF. CDR3 sequence (DNA): TGTGCCAGCAGAGACAGAACAATTAATGAAAAACTGTTTTTT.

This clone appeared a single time. J is TRBJ1-1 and V is TRBV21-1; the table's D call, TRBD1, was not checked against the DNA. TRBV21-1 is tagged as a pseudogene. The CDR3 sequence is 14 residues long. The CDR3 coding sequence is TGTGCCAGCAGCAAAGAGGGCAGGGTGCCTGAAGCTTTCTTT. This codes for CASSKEGRVPEAFF.

The chain uses TRBV25-1 and TRBJ2-1, with D maybe TRBD2 (6 bases). Germline lookup yields CDR1 MGHDK and CDR2 SYGVNS. Trimming cost V 10 bases and J 3 bases, with 13 bases left between them. This CDR3 has 13 amino acids. Here the CDR3 reads CATSTGDYNEQFF. CDR3 in DNA: TGTGCCACCTCGACGGGGGACTACAATGAGCAGTTCTTC.

The chain has TRBV7-9 and TRBJ2-5; TRBD2 matches at 7 bases. Losses at the gene ends were 2 bases for V and 0 bases for J; bases not matched to a gene: 6. The CDR3 runs to 16 residues. The V gene's germline CDR1 is SEHNR and CDR2 FQNEAQ (reference sequence). CDR3 amino acids: CASSLFSGPNQETQYF. The CDR3 region has the DNA TGTGCCAGCAGCTTATTTAGCGGGCCGAACCAAGAGACCCAGTACTTC.

The chain joins TRBV7-2 to TRBJ1-6; D is possibly TRBD1 (6 bases). This CDR3 has 16 amino acids. With 9 bases removed from V and 9 bases from J, the gap between germline ends came to 24 bases. Germline V gene lookup returns CDR1 SGHTA and CDR2 FQGNSA. The CDR3 sequence is CASTDRRQGQSSPLHF. The CDR3 bases are TGTGCCAGTACCGACCGTCGGCAGGGGCAAAGTTCACCCCTCCACTTT.

J is TRBJ1-6 and V is TRBV27; 8 nucleotides match TRBD1. This CDR3 spans 15 amino acids. The trim removed 1 base at V and 7 bases at J, leaving 3 bases unmatched. Germline values: CDR1 MNHEY, CDR2 SMNVEV (reference sequence). DNA for the CDR3: TGTGCCAGCAGTTTATTCGACAGGGGAAATTCACCCCTCCACTTT. Translation: CASSLFDRGNSPLHF.

This chain links TRBV28 with TRBJ2-5; 9 bases are shared with TRBD2. Germline V gene sequence: CDR1 MDHEN, CDR2 SYDVKM. The trim removed 8 bases at V and 5 bases at J, leaving 12 bases unmatched. The CDR3 length is 15 residues. The CDR3 reads CASSEEAGGGETQYF. CDR3 nucleotide sequence: TGTGCCAGCTCGGAAGAAGCGGGGGGAGGGGAGACCCAGTACTTC. The full variable domain, completed using reference TRBV28 and TRBJ2-5, is DVKVTQSSRYLVKRTGEKVFLECVQDMDHENMFWYRQDPGLGLRLIYFSYDVKMKEKGDIPEGYSVSREKKERFSLILESASTNQTSMYLCASSEEAGGGETQYFGPGTRLLVL.

The chain uses TRBV5-1 and TRBJ2-7; possible D gene TRBD1, 5 bases. This CDR3 is built from 12 residues. The germline V gene encodes CDR1 SGHRS and CDR2 YFSETQ. Between the trimmed V and J ends, which lost 0 bases and 6 bases, there was a span of 7 bases. CDR3 sequence (DNA): TGCGCCAGCAGCTTGGACAGGTCCGAGCAGTACTTC. Translated: CASSLDRSEQYF.

Concerning this clone: A junction end diverges from the germline sequence, so it may reflect a read error. The chain employs TRBV7-9 and TRBJ1-1, with 8 bases that match TRBD1. CDR3 length: 14 residues. CDR1 is SEHNR, CDR2 FQNEAQ, per germline (reference sequence). CDR3 in DNA: TGTTCCAGCAGCCCCACAGGGGGGGGGACTGAAGCTTTCTTT. This encodes CSSSPTGGGTEAFF. Variable domain in full (rest from reference TRBV7-9 and TRBJ1-1): DTGVSQNPRHKITKRGQNVTFRCDPISEHNRLYWYRQTLGQGPEFLTYFQNEAQLEKSRLLSDRFSAERPKGSFSTLEIQRTEQGDSAMYLCSSSPTGGGTEAFFGQGTRLTVV.

This chain links TRBV27 with TRBJ2-5; 10 nucleotides agree with TRBD1. The J call may be faulty, since TRBJ2-7 better matches the DNA end. The CDR3 length is 17 residues. CDR1 MNHEY and CDR2 SMNVEV come from the germline V gene (reference sequence). CDR3 sequence (DNA): TGTGCCAGCAGTTTAGTGGGACAGGGGCCGGACTCCTACGAGCAGTACTTC. As protein: CASSLVGQGPDSYEQYF.

The rearrangement joins TRBV6-5 to TRBJ1-6, with 7 bases lining up with TRBD1. Germline CDR1 is MNHEY and CDR2 is SVGAGI. This CDR3 region has 16 residues. V gave up 0 bases and J gave up 5 bases; unmatched junction bases: 4. CDR3 in DNA: TGTGCCAGCAGTTACTCGAAGGGGGCAAATAATTCACCCCTCCACTTT. This codes for CASSYSKGANNSPLHF.

The chain carries TRBV9 and TRBJ2-3, with D perhaps TRBD2 (5 bases). CDR3 length equals 15 residues. Trimming left V 0 bases short and J 2 bases short, with 10 bases between. Germline V gives CDR1 SGDLS, CDR2 YYNGEE. The CDR3 loop is CASSVGTGTTDTQYF. CDR3 DNA sequence: TGTGCCAGCAGCGTAGGCACGGGAACCACAGATACGCAGTATTTT. Complete variable domain (other parts from reference TRBV9 and TRBJ2-3): DSGVTQTPKHLITATGQRVTLRCSPRSGDLSVYWYQQSLDQGLQFLIQYYNGEERAKGNILERFSAQQFPDLHSELNLSSLELGDSALYFCASSVGTGTTDTQYFGPGTRLTVL.